This TCR beta chain came from a study of shared clonotypes between healthy human individuals. Study-level background: CD4 naive cells filled three plates per donor, CD4 memory three, CD8 naive two and CD8 memory one.

To note about this clone: Antigen: not known.

The V gene's germline CDR1 is SEHNR and CDR2 FQNEAQ (reference sequence). V dropped 3 bases and J dropped 1; count of bases not matched to a gene: 2. This CDR3 comprises 17 residues. It was CD45RO-negative cells, positively selected for CCR7, that made up naive CD8 cells, with terminally differentiated effector memory CD45RA+ cells excluded. HIV-negative, healthy adults without recent acute infections or vaccinations were the donors. Study conclusions and caveats: For sorted subsets, rarefaction showed incomplete sequencing despite large depth.

Libraries were prepared by immunoSEQ multiplex PCR; TCRdb keeps only in-frame clonotypes and omits some of them. The repertoire consists of about 820,000 clones, with 92% occurring once and the leading ten covering about 24%. Sequencing was carried out using naive CD8+ T cells sorted from blood. The J gene is TRBJ2-6, the V gene TRBV7-9; 11 positions agree with TRBD1. This TCR came from a man aged 25-45 years in good health. CDR3 region: CASSFGQGASGANVLTF. CDR3 in DNA: TGTGCCAGCAGCTTCGGACAGGGGGCTTCTGGGGCCAACGTCCTGACTTTC.